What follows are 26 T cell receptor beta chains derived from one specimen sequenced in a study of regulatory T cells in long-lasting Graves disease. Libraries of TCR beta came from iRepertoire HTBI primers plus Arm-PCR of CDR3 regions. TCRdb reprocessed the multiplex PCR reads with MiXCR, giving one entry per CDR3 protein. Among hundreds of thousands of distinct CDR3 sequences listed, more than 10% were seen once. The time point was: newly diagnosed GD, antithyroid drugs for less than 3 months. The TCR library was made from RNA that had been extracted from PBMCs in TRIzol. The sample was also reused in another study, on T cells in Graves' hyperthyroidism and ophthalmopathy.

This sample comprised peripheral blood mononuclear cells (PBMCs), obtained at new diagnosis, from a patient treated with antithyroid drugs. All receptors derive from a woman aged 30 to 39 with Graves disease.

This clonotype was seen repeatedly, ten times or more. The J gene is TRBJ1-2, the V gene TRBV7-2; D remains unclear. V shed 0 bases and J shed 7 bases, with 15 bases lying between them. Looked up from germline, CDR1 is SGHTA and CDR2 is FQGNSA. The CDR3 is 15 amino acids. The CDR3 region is CASSLANLGQAGYTF. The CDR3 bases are TGTGCCAGCAGCTTAGCTAATTTGGGTCAGGCTGGCTACACCTTC.

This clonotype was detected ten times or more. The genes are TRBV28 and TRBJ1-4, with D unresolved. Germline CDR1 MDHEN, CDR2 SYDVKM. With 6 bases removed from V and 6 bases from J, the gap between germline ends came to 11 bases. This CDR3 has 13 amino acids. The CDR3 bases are TGTGCCAGCAGCCGGGGTGTGGATGAAAAACTGTTTTTT. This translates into CASSRGVDEKLFF.

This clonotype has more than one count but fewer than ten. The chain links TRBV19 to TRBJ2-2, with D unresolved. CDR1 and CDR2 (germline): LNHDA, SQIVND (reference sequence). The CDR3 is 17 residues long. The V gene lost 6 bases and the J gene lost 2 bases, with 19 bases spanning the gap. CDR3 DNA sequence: TGTGCCAGTAGCCCCCCAATATGGGGAATTAACACCGGGGAGCTGTTTTTT. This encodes CASSPPIWGINTGELFF.

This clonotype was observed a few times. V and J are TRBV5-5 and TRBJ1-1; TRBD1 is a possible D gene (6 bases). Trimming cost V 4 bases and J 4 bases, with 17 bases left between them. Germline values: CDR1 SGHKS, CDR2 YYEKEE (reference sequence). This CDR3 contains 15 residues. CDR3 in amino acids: CASSPSTGGPTEAFF. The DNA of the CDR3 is TGTGCCAGCAGCCCATCGACAGGCGGTCCCACTGAAGCTTTCTTT.

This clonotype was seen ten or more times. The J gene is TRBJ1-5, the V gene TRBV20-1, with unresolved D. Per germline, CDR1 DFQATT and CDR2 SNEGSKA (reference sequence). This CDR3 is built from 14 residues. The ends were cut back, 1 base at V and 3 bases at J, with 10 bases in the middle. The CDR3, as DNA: TGCAGTGCTAGAGTTCCGGGATCCAATCAGCCCCAGCATTTT. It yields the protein CSARVPGSNQPQHF.

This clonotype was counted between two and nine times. The CDR3 DNA sequence: TGTGCCAGCAGCTTATCGGCGGTCAGCACTGAAGCTTTCTTT. It codes for CASSLSAVSTEAFF. J is TRBJ1-1 and V is TRBV13; D remains unclear. Trimming took off 2 bases at V and 4 bases at J, with 11 bases between the two ends. Germline CDR1 and CDR2: PRHDT and FYEKMQ (reference sequence). The CDR3 is 14 residues long.

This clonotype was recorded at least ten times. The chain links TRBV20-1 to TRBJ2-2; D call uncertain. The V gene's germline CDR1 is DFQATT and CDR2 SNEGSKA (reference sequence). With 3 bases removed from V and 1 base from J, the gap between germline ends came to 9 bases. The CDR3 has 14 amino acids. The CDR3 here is CSASKSLNTGELFF. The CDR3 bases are TGCAGTGCTAGTAAGAGTTTGAACACCGGGGAGCTGTTTTTT.

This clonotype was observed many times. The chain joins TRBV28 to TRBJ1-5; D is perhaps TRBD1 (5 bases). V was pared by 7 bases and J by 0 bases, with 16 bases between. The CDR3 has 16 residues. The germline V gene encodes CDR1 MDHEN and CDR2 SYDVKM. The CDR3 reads CASTLGGAYSNQPQHF. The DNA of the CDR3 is TGTGCCAGCACCTTGGGAGGGGCCTATAGCAATCAGCCCCAGCATTTT.

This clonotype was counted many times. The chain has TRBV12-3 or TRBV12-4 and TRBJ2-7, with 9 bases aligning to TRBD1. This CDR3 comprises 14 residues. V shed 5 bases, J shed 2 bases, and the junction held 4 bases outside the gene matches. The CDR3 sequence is CASSKGQGTYEQYF. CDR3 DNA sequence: TGTGCCAGCAGTAAGGGACAGGGTACCTACGAGCAGTACTTC.

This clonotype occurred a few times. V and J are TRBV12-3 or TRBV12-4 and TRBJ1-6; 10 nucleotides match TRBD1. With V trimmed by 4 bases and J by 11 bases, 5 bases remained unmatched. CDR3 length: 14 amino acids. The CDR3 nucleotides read TGTGCCAGCAGTTCGAGGACAGGGGGAACACCCCTCCACTTT. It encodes CASSSRTGGTPLHF.

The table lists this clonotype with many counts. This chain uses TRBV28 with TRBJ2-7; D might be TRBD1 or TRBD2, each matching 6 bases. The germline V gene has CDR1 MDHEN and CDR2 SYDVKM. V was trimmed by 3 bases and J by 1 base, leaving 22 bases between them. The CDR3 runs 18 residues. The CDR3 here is CASSFPSDSSGGSYEQYF. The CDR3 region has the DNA TGTGCCAGCAGTTTTCCGTCGGACAGCTCCGGGGGATCCTACGAGCAGTACTTC.

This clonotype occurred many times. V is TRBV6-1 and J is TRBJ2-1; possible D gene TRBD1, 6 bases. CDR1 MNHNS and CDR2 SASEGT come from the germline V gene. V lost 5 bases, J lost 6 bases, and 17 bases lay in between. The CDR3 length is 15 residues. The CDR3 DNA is TGTGCCAGCAGTCCCGGGGCGCAGGGGAGCAATGAGCAGTTCTTC. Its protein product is CASSPGAQGSNEQFF.

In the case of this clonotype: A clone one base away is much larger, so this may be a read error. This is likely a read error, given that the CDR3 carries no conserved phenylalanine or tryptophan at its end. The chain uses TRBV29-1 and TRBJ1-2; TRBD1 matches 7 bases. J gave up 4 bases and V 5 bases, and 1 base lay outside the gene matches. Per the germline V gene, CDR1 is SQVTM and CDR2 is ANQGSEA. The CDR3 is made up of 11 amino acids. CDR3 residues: CSVWTGYGYTY. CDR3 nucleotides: TGCAGCGTTTGGACAGGCTATGGCTACACCTAC.

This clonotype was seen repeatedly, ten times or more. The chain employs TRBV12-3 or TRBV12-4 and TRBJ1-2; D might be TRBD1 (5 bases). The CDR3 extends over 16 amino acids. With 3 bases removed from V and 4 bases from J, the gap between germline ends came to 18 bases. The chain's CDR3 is CASSFPIAGRGYGYTF. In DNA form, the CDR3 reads TGTGCCAGCAGTTTTCCGATTGCGGGGAGGGGCTATGGCTACACCTTC.

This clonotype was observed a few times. The DNA for the CDR3 is TGCAGCGTTGATAAGGCGGTACCTAGCACAGATACGCAGTATTTT. Its protein is CSVDKAVPSTDTQYF. The gene calls are TRBV29-1 and TRBJ2-3; D unclear. Trimming stripped 3 bases from V and 0 bases from J, with 13 bases between. Germline V lookup: CDR1 SQVTM, CDR2 ANQGSEA. The CDR3 contains 15 residues.

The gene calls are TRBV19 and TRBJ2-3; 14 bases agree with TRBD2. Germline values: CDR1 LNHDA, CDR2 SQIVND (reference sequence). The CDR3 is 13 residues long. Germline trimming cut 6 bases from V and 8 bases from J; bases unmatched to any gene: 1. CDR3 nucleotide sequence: TGTGCCAGTAGCGGACTAGCGGGAGGTACGCAGTATTTT. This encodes CASSGLAGGTQYF.

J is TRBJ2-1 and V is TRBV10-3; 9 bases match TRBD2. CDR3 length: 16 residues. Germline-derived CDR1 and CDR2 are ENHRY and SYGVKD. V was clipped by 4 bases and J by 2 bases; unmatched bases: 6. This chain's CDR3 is CAISGSAGGAYNEQFF. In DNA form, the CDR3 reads TGTGCCATCAGTGGGTCCGCGGGGGGGGCCTACAATGAGCAGTTCTTC.

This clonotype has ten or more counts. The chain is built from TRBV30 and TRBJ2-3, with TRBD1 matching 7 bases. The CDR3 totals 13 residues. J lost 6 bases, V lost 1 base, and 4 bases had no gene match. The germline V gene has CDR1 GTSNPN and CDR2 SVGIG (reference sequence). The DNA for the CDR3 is TGTGCCTGGAGTGGATCAGGGGGTGATACGCAGTATTTT. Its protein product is CAWSGSGGDTQYF.

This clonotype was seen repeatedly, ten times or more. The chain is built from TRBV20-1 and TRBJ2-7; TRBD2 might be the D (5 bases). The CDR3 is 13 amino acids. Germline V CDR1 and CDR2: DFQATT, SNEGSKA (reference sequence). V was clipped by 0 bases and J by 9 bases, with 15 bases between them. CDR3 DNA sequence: TGCAGTGCTAGAGATCCCCCCGGGGAAGGGCAGTACTTC. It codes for CSARDPPGEGQYF.

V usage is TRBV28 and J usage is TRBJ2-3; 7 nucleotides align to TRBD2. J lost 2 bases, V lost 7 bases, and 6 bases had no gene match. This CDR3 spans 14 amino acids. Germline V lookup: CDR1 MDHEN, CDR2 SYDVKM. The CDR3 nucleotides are TGTGCCAGCATCGAGCGGGATATCACAGATACGCAGTATTTT. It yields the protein CASIERDITDTQYF.

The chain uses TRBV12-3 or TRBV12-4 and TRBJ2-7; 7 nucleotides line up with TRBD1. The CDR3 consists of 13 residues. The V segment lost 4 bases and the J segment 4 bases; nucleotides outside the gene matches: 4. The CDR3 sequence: CASSWDSLYEQYF. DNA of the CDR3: TGTGCCAGCAGTTGGGACAGTTTGTACGAGCAGTACTTC.

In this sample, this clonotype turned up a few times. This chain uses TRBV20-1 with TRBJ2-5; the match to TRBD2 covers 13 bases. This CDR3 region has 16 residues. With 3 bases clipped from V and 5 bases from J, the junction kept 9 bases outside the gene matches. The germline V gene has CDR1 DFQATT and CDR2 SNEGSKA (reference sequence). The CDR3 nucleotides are TGCAGTGCTAGGACTAGCGGGAGGTCCCGTGGGGAGACCCAGTACTTC. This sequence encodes CSARTSGRSRGETQYF.

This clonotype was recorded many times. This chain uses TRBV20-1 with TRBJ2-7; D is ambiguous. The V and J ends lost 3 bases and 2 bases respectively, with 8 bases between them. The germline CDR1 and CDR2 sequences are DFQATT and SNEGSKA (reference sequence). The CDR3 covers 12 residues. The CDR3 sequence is CSASVRPYEQYF. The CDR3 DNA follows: TGCAGTGCTAGCGTACGACCCTACGAGCAGTACTTC.

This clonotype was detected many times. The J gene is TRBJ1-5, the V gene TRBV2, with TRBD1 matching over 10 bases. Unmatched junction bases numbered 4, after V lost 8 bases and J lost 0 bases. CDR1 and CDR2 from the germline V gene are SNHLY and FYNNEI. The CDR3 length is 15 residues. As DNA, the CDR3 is TGTGCCAGCGTGGGGGACAGGGGTAGCAATCAGCCCCAGCATTTT. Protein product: CASVGDRGSNQPQHF.

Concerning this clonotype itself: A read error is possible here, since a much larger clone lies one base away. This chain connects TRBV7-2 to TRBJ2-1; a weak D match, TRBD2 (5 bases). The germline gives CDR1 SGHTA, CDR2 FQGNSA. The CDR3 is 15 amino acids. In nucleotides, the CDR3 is TGTGCCACCAGCGGAGTGAGACGCCCCTACAATGAGCAGTTCTTC. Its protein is CATSGVRRPYNEQFF.

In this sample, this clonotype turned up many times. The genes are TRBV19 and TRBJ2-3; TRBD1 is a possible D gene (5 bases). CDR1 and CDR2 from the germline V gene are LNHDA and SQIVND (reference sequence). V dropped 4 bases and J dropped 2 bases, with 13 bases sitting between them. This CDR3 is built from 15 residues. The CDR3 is CASSTRQTPTDTQYF. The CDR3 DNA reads TGTGCCAGTAGTACCCGACAGACCCCCACAGATACGCAGTATTTT.